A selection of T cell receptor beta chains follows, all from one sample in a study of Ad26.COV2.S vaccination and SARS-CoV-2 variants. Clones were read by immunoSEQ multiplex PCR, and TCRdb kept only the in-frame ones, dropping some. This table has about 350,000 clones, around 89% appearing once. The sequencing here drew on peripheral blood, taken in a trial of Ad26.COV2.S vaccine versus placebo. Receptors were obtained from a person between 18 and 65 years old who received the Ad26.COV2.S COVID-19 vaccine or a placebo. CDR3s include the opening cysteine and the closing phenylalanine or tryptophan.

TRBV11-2 CASSTGGRIEETQYF
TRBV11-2 CASSSRGAYTEAFF
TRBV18 CASSPTGVGEKLFF
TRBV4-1 CASSQLADFTGELFF
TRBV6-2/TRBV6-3 CASSYGRDYEQYF
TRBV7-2 CASSPQFGAEYYGYTF
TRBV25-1 CASKGSSYEQYF
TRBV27 CASSRDRVYEQYF
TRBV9 CASSPSDGGNEAFF
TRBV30 CAWSPGLAVTDTQYF
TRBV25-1 CASSDLTTYGYTF
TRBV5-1 CASRGAGPSTDTQYF
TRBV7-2 CASRRGGSTYEQYF
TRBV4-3 CASSPFGAGANVLTF
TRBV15 CATSRDRAANGYTF
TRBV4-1 CASSQEGGENTGELFF
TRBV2 CASSDRVLSYEQYF
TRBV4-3 CASSQDRTDNSPLHF
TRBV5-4 CASSVDRGGYGYTF
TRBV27 CASSPQQGSLGGYTF
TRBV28 CASSFGEDNQPQHF
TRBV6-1 CASSVSIAGGPQDTQYF
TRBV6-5 CASLDWANQPQHF
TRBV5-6 CASSSGTGELFF